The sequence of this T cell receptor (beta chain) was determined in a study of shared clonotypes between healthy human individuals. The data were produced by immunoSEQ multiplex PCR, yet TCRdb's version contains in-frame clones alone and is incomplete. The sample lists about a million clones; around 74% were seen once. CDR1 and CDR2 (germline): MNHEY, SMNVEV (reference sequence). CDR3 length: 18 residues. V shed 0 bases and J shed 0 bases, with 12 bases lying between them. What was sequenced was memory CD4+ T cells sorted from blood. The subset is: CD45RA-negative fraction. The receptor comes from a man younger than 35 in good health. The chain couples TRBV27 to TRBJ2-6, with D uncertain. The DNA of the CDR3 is TGTGCCAGCAGTTTATCGTACCTGGGCCGCTCTGGGGCCAACGTCCTGACTTTC. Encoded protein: CASSLSYLGRSGANVLTF.